This entry lists 5 T cell receptor beta chains sequenced from one sample in a study of B cell selection in AIRE deficiency. Generated by immunoSEQ multiplex PCR, the TCRdb table keeps only in-frame clones and is missing some. The profile covers tens of thousands of clones, with approximately 96% appearing a single time and around 0.19% taken by the ten largest. CD4+CD127+ cells were sorted as the conventional CD4 T cells. Sequencing input: conventional CD4+ T cells sorted from PBMCs. These receptors all stem from a human donor with AIRE deficiency.

The chain couples TRBV5-6 to TRBJ1-6; no definite D call. Germline assignment: CDR1 SGHDT and CDR2 YYEEEE. Trimming left V 4 bases short and J 11 bases short, with 16 bases between. This CDR3 region has 14 residues. The CDR3 sequence: CASSLSHDVTPLHF. The CDR3 DNA sequence: TGTGCCAGCAGCCTAAGCCACGACGTCACACCCCTCCACTTT.

The gene calls are TRBV19 and TRBJ2-2, with 7 bases lining up with TRBD1. V lost 4 bases to trimming and J lost 3 bases; unmatched junction nucleotides: 2. CDR3 size: 14 residues. Per germline, CDR1 LNHDA and CDR2 SQIVND (reference sequence). The CDR3 is CASSTGTDTGELFF. CDR3 bases: TGTGCCAGTAGTACTGGGACAGACACCGGGGAGCTGTTTTTT.

The genes are TRBV19 and TRBJ1-4; D is ambiguous. Deletions cut 9 bases from V and 7 bases from J, with 18 bases between. Germline V gene lookup returns CDR1 LNHDA and CDR2 SQIVND (reference sequence). The CDR3 totals 14 residues. This CDR3 is CASTRNRGIEKLFF. CDR3 nucleotide sequence: TGTGCCAGCACCAGAAACAGAGGAATTGAAAAACTGTTTTTT. The whole variable domain, filled in from reference TRBV19 and TRBJ1-4, reads DGGITQSPKYLFRKEGQNVTLSCEQNLNHDAMYWYRQDPGQGLRLIYYSQIVNDFQKGDIAEGYSVSREKKESFPLTVTSAQKNPTAFYLCASTRNRGIEKLFFGSGTQLSVL.

This chain links TRBV15 with TRBJ1-1; 8 nucleotides match TRBD1. The junction had 6 bases not matched to a gene; V was cut back by 3 bases and J by 0 bases. The CDR3 contains 16 residues. The germline gives CDR1 LNHNV, CDR2 YYDKDF (reference sequence). The CDR3 loop is CATSRAGDRMNTEAFF. The CDR3, as DNA: TGTGCCACCAGCAGGGCTGGGGACAGGATGAACACTGAAGCTTTCTTT.

The chain has TRBV28 and TRBJ1-4; D gene uncertain. Between the trimmed V and J ends, which lost 5 bases and 2 bases, there was a span of 3 bases. The V gene's germline CDR1 is MDHEN and CDR2 SYDVKM. CDR3 size: 12 residues. CDR3 sequence reads: CASSNTNEKLFF. The CDR3 region has the DNA TGTGCCAGCAGTAACACTAATGAAAAACTGTTTTTT.